Listed below are T cell receptor beta chains from one sample, sequenced in a study of regulatory T cells in long-lasting Graves disease. Via MiXCR, TCRdb re-called the multiplex PCR reads, giving one row per CDR3 protein. The sample carries about 470,000 distinct CDR3 sequences, around 21% recorded once. The sample consisted of peripheral blood mononuclear cells (PBMCs), taken when the disease was refractory, from a patient treated with antithyroid drugs. The origin of the receptors is a female donor with Graves disease. The CDR3 runs from the conserved cysteine through the conserved F or W. A D gene is named only where the DNA matches it firmly. The size entry is marked missing in some rows and otherwise reads once, few, many or a size class.

V	J	size	D	CDR3	DNA
TRBV6-2/TRBV6-3	TRBJ2-4	many	TRBD1	CASSRQGGLIYIQYF	TGTGCCAGCAGCAGACAGGGCGGTTTGATTTACATTCAGTACTTC
TRBV6-1	TRBJ1-1	few	-	CASIHPRGTEAFF	TGTGCCAGCATTCACCCCAGGGGCACTGAAGCTTTCTTT
TRBV5-1	TRBJ1-1	few	-	CASSLWPGTEAFF	TGCGCCAGCAGCTTGTGGCCGGGAACTGAAGCTTTCTTT
TRBV18	TRBJ1-1	-	-	CASSRDQNTEASF	TGTGCCAGCTCCAGGGACCAAAACACTGAAGCTTCCTTT
TRBV27	TRBJ1-1	few	-	CASRSGALNTEAFF	TGTGCCAGCAGATCAGGGGCCCTGAACACTGAAGCTTTCTTT
TRBV7-2	TRBJ2-2	few	-	CASSPRLGTAANTGELFF	TGTGCCAGCAGCCCCCGCCTCGGCACAGCAGCGAACACCGGGGAGCTGTTTTTT
TRBV6-1	TRBJ2-2	few	TRBD1	CASTPGGYTGELFF	TGTGCCAGCACCCCAGGGGGATACACCGGGGAGCTGTTTTTT
TRBV7-9	TRBJ2-5	many	TRBD2	CASSLVAGGQETQYF	TGTGCCAGCAGCTTAGTAGCGGGAGGTCAAGAGACCCAGTACTTC
TRBV5-1	TRBJ2-7	many	TRBD2	CASSLGVAGGEQYF	TGCGCCAGCAGCTTGGGTGTAGCGGGAGGCGAGCAGTACTTC
TRBV7-6	TRBJ2-3	-	-	CASSTEKGTDTQYF	TGTGCCAGCAGCACAGAAAAGGGGACAGATACGCAGTATTTT
TRBV9	TRBJ2-7	many	-	CASSVDPGPYEQYF	TGTGCCAGCAGCGTAGATCCAGGACCCTACGAGCAGTACTTC
TRBV20-1	TRBJ1-4	many	TRBD1	CSAKTGVNEKLFF	TGCAGTGCGAAAACAGGGGTGAACGAAAAACTGTTTTTT
TRBV28	TRBJ1-2	many	-	CASSRGGFNYGYTF	TGTGCCAGCAGTCGCGGAGGGTTTAACTATGGCTACACCTTC
TRBV7-2	TRBJ2-7	many	-	CASSLVTGTYEQYF	TGTGCCAGCAGCTTAGTGACAGGAACCTACGAGCAGTACTTC
TRBV5-1	TRBJ2-2	many	-	CASRPSRKNTGELFF	TGCGCCAGCAGACCTAGCAGAAAGAACACCGGGGAGCTGTTTTTT
TRBV2	TRBJ1-4	-	TRBD1	CASNTGTGNEKLFF	TGTGCCAGCAATACCGGGACAGGCAATGAAAAACTGTTTTTT
TRBV28	TRBJ2-3	-	TRBD2	CASSARTSRSTDTQYF	TGTGCCAGCAGTGCCCGGACTAGCAGATCCACAGATACGCAGTATTTT
TRBV29-1	TRBJ2-7	few	-	CSAGLQYEQYF	TGCAGCGCTGGTCTCCAATACGAGCAGTACTTC
TRBV5-5	TRBJ2-2	-	TRBD1	CASSGLSGTGDTGELFF	TGTGCCAGCAGCGGACTTTCCGGGACAGGGGACACCGGGGAGCTGTTTTTT
TRBV6-2/TRBV6-3	TRBJ2-7	few	-	CASSYSPAIEVYEQYF	TGTGCCAGCAGTTACTCCCCAGCCATAGAGGTCTACGAGCAGTACTTC
TRBV29-1	TRBJ2-2	-	-	CSVGGSAGELFF	TGCAGCGTCGGGGGTTCTGCCGGGGAGCTGTTTTTT
TRBV29-1	TRBJ1-1	-	-	CSVERNTEAFF	TGCAGCGTGGAAAGGAACACTGAAGCTTTCTTT
TRBV2	TRBJ1-3	few	-	CASSEYGRGNTIYF	TGTGCCAGCAGTGAATATGGCAGAGGGAACACCATATATTTT
TRBV4-1	TRBJ2-7	-	-	CASSHEPDKGYEQYF	TGCGCCAGCAGCCACGAGCCAGACAAAGGCTACGAGCAGTACTTC
TRBV6-2/TRBV6-3	TRBJ1-1	-	-	CASSQQGAGKIEAFF	TGTGCCAGCAGTCAACAAGGGGCGGGGAAAATTGAAGCTTTCTTT
TRBV6-5	TRBJ2-2	few	-	CASSYSVPGELFF	TGTGCCAGCAGTTACAGTGTCCCGGGGGAGCTGTTTTTT
TRBV18	TRBJ2-5	-	-	CASSHTATQYF	TGTGCCAGCTCTCACACCGCAACCCAGTACTTC
TRBV19	TRBJ1-2	few	-	CASRGTSNYGYTF	TGTGCCAGTCGAGGGACATCTAACTATGGCTACACCTTC
TRBV6-1	TRBJ2-7	few	-	CASAETAPHYEQYF	TGTGCCAGCGCCGAGACGGCGCCTCACTACGAGCAGTACTTC
TRBV10-3	TRBJ1-2	-	TRBD1	CAISEKDRGLPYGYTF	TGTGCCATCAGTGAGAAGGACAGGGGGCTTCCTTATGGCTACACCTTC
TRBV18	TRBJ2-7	-	-	CASSPYTPTQGHEQYF	TGTGCCAGCTCACCCTACACCCCCACCCAGGGCCACGAGCAGTACTTC
TRBV7-9	TRBJ2-7	-	-	CASSHDQGSYEQYF	TGTGCCAGCAGCCACGATCAGGGCTCCTACGAGCAGTACTTC
TRBV11-3	TRBJ2-7	few	-	CASSSSGGGRGEQYF	TGTGCCAGCAGCTCTTCCGGCGGGGGCCGGGGTGAGCAGTACTTC
TRBV7-2	TRBJ1-6	-	-	CASSPPGTLNSPLHF	TGTGCCAGCAGCCCCCCCGGGACTCTGAATTCACCCCTCCACTTT
TRBV20-1	TRBJ1-1	few	TRBD1	CSASRTGASTEAFF	TGCAGTGCTTCCCGGACAGGGGCGAGCACTGAAGCTTTCTTT